This T cell receptor (beta chain) derives from a study of T cells in tumors after PD-1 blockade. Whole-study context: Patients received pembrolizumab 200 mg every 3 weeks or cemiplimab 350 mg every 2 weeks. Mean per blood sample: 90,000 to 120,000 templates (about 21,000-270,000), approximately 40,000 unique clonotypes. Study-level results: About 41% of tumor TCR clonotypes were also found in blood.

Germline assignment: CDR1 LGHDT and CDR2 YNNKEL (reference sequence). Trimming took 5 bases from V and 0 from J, leaving 16 bases between them. The CDR3 totals 17 residues. TCRdb keeps only in-frame clones here, not all; method: immunoSEQ multiplex PCR. The sample lists roughly 49,000 clones; roughly 80% were seen once. This clone was seen only once. Its antigen remains unidentified. The chain joins TRBV3-1 (or the pseudogene TRBV3-2) to TRBJ2-2; the D is unclear. The TCR originated in a human donor with basal cell carcinoma. This specimen consisted of PBMCs, obtained before anti-PD-1 treatment. Written as DNA, the CDR3 is TGTGCCAGCAGCGTCACAATAACGGCGGCGAACACCGGGGAGCTGTTTTTT. Amino acids: CASSVTITAANTGELFF.